Presented here are 18 T cell receptor beta chains from one specimen sequenced in a study of a mutant IDH1 vaccine in newly diagnosed glioma. Antigens of these TCRs are unknown. Sequencing used immunoSEQ multiplex PCR; TCRdb keeps in-frame clones, though not all of them. The table lists tens of thousands of clones, 65% to 85% of them singletons. Documented time point: week 23, last vaccination. Topical imiquimod was applied with each vaccine dose, which held 300 ug of mutant IDH1 20-mer peptide. The sample in question was PBMCs, obtained from a glioma patient whose treatment included an IDH1 peptide vaccine. Source of these receptors: a woman under 30 with glioma.

V and J are TRBV5-1 and TRBJ1-6; no definite D call. The CDR3 has 15 amino acids. V was trimmed by 4 bases and J by 10 bases, leaving 18 bases between them. CDR1 is SGHRS and CDR2 is YFSETQ in the germline V gene. The CDR3 region is CASSVGSVPDSPLHF. The CDR3 region has the DNA TGCGCCAGCAGCGTTGGCTCGGTGCCAGACTCACCCCTCCACTTT.

V and J are TRBV5-6 and TRBJ2-7, with a weak D call TRBD1 (6 bases). From germline, CDR1 is SGHDT and CDR2 YYEEEE. This CDR3 is 13 amino acids long. V lost 2 bases and J 6 bases, leaving 12 bases between the germline ends. The CDR3 protein is CASSLYTGSEQYF. Here the CDR3 DNA reads TGTGCCAGCAGCTTATATACAGGGTCCGAGCAGTACTTC. Complete variable domain (other parts from reference TRBV5-6 and TRBJ2-7): DAGVTQSPTHLIKTRGQQVTLRCSPKSGHDTVSWYQQALGQGPQFIFQYYEEEERQRGNFPDRFSGHQFPNYSSELNVNALLLGDSALYLCASSLYTGSEQYFGPGTRLTVT.

This clone was detected once. The genes are TRBV2 and TRBJ1-6, with D possibly TRBD1 on 6 matching bases. The CDR3 has 14 amino acids. Germline CDR1 and CDR2: SNHLY and FYNNEI. V lost 6 bases and J lost 9, with 15 bases in between. CDR3 in amino acids: CASSNQGIGSPLHF. CDR3 nucleotides: TGTGCCAGCAGCAACCAGGGGATCGGTTCACCCCTCCACTTT.

This chain uses TRBV6-5 with TRBJ2-7, with 7 nucleotides matching TRBD1. The CDR3 consists of 15 residues. Germline lookup yields CDR1 MNHEY and CDR2 SVGAGI. The V segment lost 0 bases and the J segment 1 base; nucleotides outside the gene matches: 3. The CDR3 is CASSYSGRGSYEQYF. CDR3 DNA: TGTGCCAGCAGTTACTCAGGCAGGGGGTCCTACGAGCAGTACTTC.

This sequence joins TRBV4-1 and TRBJ1-1; TRBD1 might be the D (5 bases). This CDR3 spans 15 amino acids. CDR1 and CDR2 (germline): MGHRA, YSYEKL. Trimming took off 0 bases at V and 4 bases at J, with 12 bases between the two ends. The CDR3 loop is CASSQEIGAVTEAFF. DNA of the CDR3: TGCGCCAGCAGCCAAGAGATAGGGGCGGTCACTGAAGCTTTCTTT.

CDR3 DNA: TGTGCCAGCAGGAGAGGGCTAAGCTACAATGAGCAGTTCTTC. The encoded protein is CASRRGLSYNEQFF. V and J are TRBV2 and TRBJ2-1; a possible D gene is TRBD2 (5 bases). CDR1 SNHLY and CDR2 FYNNEI come from the germline V gene. V was shortened by 6 bases and J by 3 bases, with 12 bases between the two germline ends. The CDR3 is 14 residues long.

The chain recombines TRBV6-6 with TRBJ2-1, with D possibly TRBD2 on 5 matching bases. Germline lookup yields CDR1 MNHNY and CDR2 SVGAGI (reference sequence). The CDR3 consists of 15 residues. Trimming removed 0 bases from V and 7 bases from J, with 13 bases in between. The CDR3 DNA reads as TGTGCCAGCAGTTACTCGATGCGGGCCGAGAATGAGCAGTTCTTC. Translation: CASSYSMRAENEQFF.

This chain links TRBV27 with TRBJ2-2, with no clear D. The CDR3 totals 14 residues. The V and J ends lost 3 bases and 4 bases respectively, with 9 bases between them. Germline CDR1 is MNHEY and CDR2 is SMNVEV (reference sequence). CDR3 sequence reads: CASSFLGFTGELFF. The DNA of the CDR3 is TGTGCCAGCAGTTTCCTCGGGTTCACCGGGGAGCTGTTTTTT.

This clone was seen a handful of times. The chain is built from TRBV5-6 and TRBJ1-1, with D tentatively TRBD1 (6 bases). CDR1 is SGHDT and CDR2 is YYEEEE in the germline V gene. Deletions cut 2 bases from V and 8 bases from J, with 10 bases between. The CDR3 is 12 amino acids. The CDR3 reads CASSFGGLEAFF. In DNA form, the CDR3 reads TGTGCCAGCAGCTTTGGGGGGCTGGAAGCTTTCTTT.

The CDR3 sequence is CASSYKTGGNQPQHF. The CDR3 DNA reads TGTGCCAGCAGCTACAAGACAGGGGGCAATCAGCCCCAGCATTTT. This chain joins TRBV7-2 and TRBJ1-5; 8 bases match TRBD1. The CDR3 spans 15 residues. The V and J ends lost 4 bases and 2 bases, in that order; junction bases with no gene match: 4. Germline V CDR1 and CDR2: SGHTA, FQGNSA.

This chain links TRBV27 with TRBJ2-2; D is undetermined. The length of the CDR3 is 13 residues. V was trimmed by 0 bases and J by 6 bases, leaving 5 bases between them. The germline CDR1 and CDR2 sequences are MNHEY and SMNVEV (reference sequence). CDR3 coding DNA: TGTGCCAGCAGTTTATCCTGGGCCGGGGAGCTGTTTTTT. Translating it yields CASSLSWAGELFF.

The V gene is TRBV7-8, the J gene TRBJ2-2; TRBD2 is a possible D gene (5 bases). V lost 3 bases and J lost 1, with 12 bases in between. This CDR3 has 16 amino acids. Looked up from germline, CDR1 is SGHVS and CDR2 is FQNEAQ. CDR3 protein: CASSFMESGNTGELFF. CDR3 nucleotides: TGTGCCAGCAGCTTCATGGAAAGCGGGAACACCGGGGAGCTGTTTTTT.

The chain links TRBV28 to TRBJ1-5; D gene unclear. V was cut by 1 base and J by 0 bases, with 7 bases left in between. Germline V gene data show CDR1 as MDHEN and CDR2 as SYDVKM. The CDR3 totals 15 residues. As DNA, the CDR3 is TGTGCCAGCAGTTTATTGTCCGATAGCAATCAGCCCCAGCATTTT. This sequence encodes CASSLLSDSNQPQHF.

The chain recombines TRBV5-1 with TRBJ1-2; TRBD1 might be the D (5 bases). CDR1 is SGHRS, CDR2 YFSETQ, per germline. V lost 4 bases to trimming and J lost 8 bases, with 18 bases between them. The CDR3 loop spans 14 amino acids. CDR3 nucleotides: TGCGCCAGCAGCGGCGGGGACCCCGGGCGGGGCTACACCTTC. As protein: CASSGGDPGRGYTF.

The chain uses TRBV21-1 and TRBJ2-2; TRBD1, the table's D call, was not compared with the DNA. TRBV21-1 is a known pseudogene. There are 15 residues in the CDR3. The CDR3 is CASSKIGGRTGELFF. The CDR3 bases are TGTGCCAGCAGCAAAATAGGGGGTCGGACCGGGGAGCTGTTTTTT.

The rearrangement joins TRBV15 to TRBJ2-1, with D unresolved. Germline V lookup: CDR1 LNHNV, CDR2 YYDKDF (reference sequence). Trimming removed 3 bases at V and 9 bases at J, with 12 bases between. The CDR3 length is 13 residues. The CDR3 is CATSSAPGAEQFF. The CDR3 nucleotides are TGTGCCACCAGCAGTGCTCCTGGAGCTGAGCAGTTCTTC.

The rearrangement joins TRBV7-6 to TRBJ2-2, with D unresolved. CDR3 length: 14 amino acids. Germline values: CDR1 SGHVS, CDR2 FNYEAQ. The germline V and J ends were trimmed by 0 bases and 5 bases, with 7 bases remaining between them. CDR3 amino acids: CASSLAGGTGELFF. For the CDR3, the DNA is TGTGCCAGCAGCTTAGCGGGCGGTACCGGGGAGCTGTTTTTT.

The V call is TRBV5-1, the J call TRBJ2-3, with D uncertain. Per the germline V gene, CDR1 is SGHRS and CDR2 is YFSETQ. This CDR3 has 12 amino acids. Trimming left V 4 bases short and J 5 bases short, with 8 bases between. The CDR3, as DNA: TGCGCCAGCAGCCAACAGATAGATACGCAGTATTTT. As protein: CASSQQIDTQYF.